What follows are 17 T cell receptor beta chains derived from one specimen sequenced in a study of OX40 agonist ivuxolimab in advanced cancers. This table comes from immunoSEQ multiplex PCR, and its TCRdb copy is limited to in-frame clones, with some not included. The sample records approximately 82,000 clones, around four fifths being singletons. The source material was CD4+ or CD8+ T cells sorted from blood, sampled in a trial of the OX40 agonist ivuxolimab. Receptor source: an adult with an advanced solid tumor such as melanoma, head and neck, liver or kidney cancer.

The chain employs TRBV18 and TRBJ1-5, with TRBD1 as a possible D gene (6 bases). V was shortened by 3 bases and J by 7 bases, with 25 bases between the two germline ends. The V gene's germline CDR1 is KGHSH and CDR2 LQKENI. This CDR3 comprises 18 residues. The CDR3 here is CASSPPQIPGVLGQPQHF. DNA of the CDR3: TGTGCCAGCTCACCTCCTCAAATTCCAGGGGTTTTGGGCCAGCCCCAGCATTTT.

The chain links TRBV9 to TRBJ1-2, with a tentative D call TRBD1 (5 bases). The length of the CDR3 is 16 residues. The V and J ends lost 4 bases and 4 bases respectively, with 20 bases between them. The germline CDR1 and CDR2 sequences are SGDLS and YYNGEE. The CDR3 reads CASSPRPIGDFYGYTF. CDR3 in DNA: TGTGCCAGCAGCCCTCGCCCCATCGGGGACTTCTATGGCTACACCTTC.

J is TRBJ1-2 and V is TRBV4-3; D is perhaps TRBD1 (5 bases). The CDR3 spans 17 residues. V was shortened by 0 bases and J by 4 bases, with 18 bases between the two germline ends. Germline CDR1 and CDR2: LGHNA and YSLEER. The CDR3 nucleotides are TGCGCCAGCAGCCAAGATCTGGGGCGTCTTGACCTCTATGGCTACACCTTC. It codes for CASSQDLGRLDLYGYTF.

V usage is TRBV9 and J usage is TRBJ2-2; D is perhaps TRBD2 (6 bases). Trimming shortened V by 6 bases and J by 0 bases, and 12 bases separated the two germline ends. The CDR3 has 15 amino acids. Per germline, CDR1 SGDLS and CDR2 YYNGEE. The CDR3 bases are TGTGCCAGCAAGGGGCGGGGAACGAACACCGGGGAGCTGTTTTTT. The encoded protein is CASKGRGTNTGELFF.

This clone was seen only a few times. The J gene is TRBJ1-5, the V gene TRBV6-5; D is uncertain. Trimming stripped 2 bases from V and 2 bases from J, with 10 bases between. Germline loops: CDR1 MNHEY, CDR2 SVGAGI. The CDR3 has 15 amino acids. CDR3 in amino acids: CASSYGGSGNQPQHF. The DNA for the CDR3 is TGTGCCAGCAGTTACGGAGGTAGTGGCAATCAGCCCCAGCATTTT.

V is TRBV5-1 and J is TRBJ1-2, with D possibly TRBD1 on 5 matching bases. The V and J ends lost 6 bases and 14 bases respectively, with 26 bases between them. Germline V gene sequence: CDR1 SGHRS, CDR2 YFSETQ. This CDR3 comprises 14 residues. The CDR3 DNA reads TGCGCCAGCACCAACGCCCCAGGTCTGGGGGTTGTGACCTTC. It yields the protein CASTNAPGLGVVTF. Supplemented by reference TRBV5-1 and TRBJ1-2, the full variable domain reads KAGVTQTPRYLIKTRGQQVTLSCSPISGHRSVSWYQQTPGQGLQFLFEYFSETQRNKGNFPGRFSGRQFSNSRSEMNVSTLELGDSALYLCASTNAPGLGVVTFGSGTRLTVV.

The chain's CDR3 is CASTPEDRKQETQYF. DNA for the CDR3: TGTGCCAGCACCCCGGAGGACAGGAAGCAAGAGACCCAGTACTTC. The genes are TRBV21-1 and TRBJ2-5; the table calls TRBD1, which could not be checked here. TRBV21-1 is a documented pseudogene. This CDR3 is built from 15 residues.

The rearrangement links TRBV5-4 to TRBJ1-6; a weak D match, TRBD1 (5 bases). The CDR3 consists of 16 residues. The germline V and J ends were trimmed by 4 bases and 6 bases, with 17 bases remaining between them. Germline lookup yields CDR1 SGHNT and CDR2 YYREEE (reference sequence). CDR3 sequence: CASSGVVQGVNSPLHF. In DNA, the CDR3 is TGTGCCAGCAGCGGCGTCGTGCAGGGCGTTAATTCACCCCTCCACTTT.

The chain carries TRBV7-2 and TRBJ2-5; TRBD2 matches at 11 bases. This CDR3 spans 15 amino acids. From germline, CDR1 is SGHTA and CDR2 FQGNSA. Losses at the gene ends were 6 bases for V and 1 base for J; bases not matched to a gene: 4. CDR3: CASRLTSGAQETQYF. The CDR3 DNA is TGTGCCAGCAGACTGACTAGCGGGGCCCAAGAGACCCAGTACTTC.

This sequence joins TRBV6-5 and TRBJ1-5; TRBD1 might be the D (5 bases). CDR1 MNHEY and CDR2 SVGAGI come from the germline V gene. V lost 0 bases and J 5 bases, leaving 11 bases between the germline ends. This CDR3 is built from 15 residues. DNA for the CDR3: TGTGCCAGCAGTTACTCGGGGGGTAGGTATCAGCCCCAGCATTTT. Protein sequence: CASSYSGGRYQPQHF.

V gene TRBV10-3 combines with J gene TRBJ1-4; no firm D call. Between the trimmed V and J ends, which lost 0 bases and 6 bases, there was a span of 11 bases. This CDR3 region has 15 residues. From germline, CDR1 is ENHRY and CDR2 SYGVKD. CDR3 region: CAISESLVGYEKLFF. As DNA, the CDR3 is TGTGCCATCAGTGAGTCTTTAGTGGGCTATGAAAAACTGTTTTTT.

The V and J genes are TRBV7-8 and TRBJ2-5, with D possibly being TRBD2 (5 bases). The CDR3 runs 14 residues. The germline CDR1 and CDR2 sequences are SGHVS and FQNEAQ. V dropped 4 bases and J dropped 4 bases, with 13 bases sitting between them. The CDR3 sequence: CASSSGRGRETQYF. As DNA, the CDR3 is TGTGCCAGCAGCTCCGGCCGGGGTAGAGAGACCCAGTACTTC. The full variable domain, in which reference TRBV7-8 and TRBJ2-5 provide the parts outside the CDR3, is GAGVSQSPRYKVAKRGQDVALRCDPISGHVSLFWYQQALGQGPEFLTYFQNEAQLDKSGLPSDRFFAERPEGSVSTLKIQRTQQEDSAVYLCASSSGRGRETQYFGPGTRLLVL.

The chain links TRBV18 to TRBJ2-1; 11 nucleotides line up with TRBD2. With 0 bases clipped from V and 3 bases from J, the junction kept 4 bases outside the gene matches. Looked up from germline, CDR1 is KGHSH and CDR2 is LQKENI. This CDR3 is 17 amino acids long. The CDR3 loop is CASSPPRLAGGYNEQFF. DNA for the CDR3: TGTGCCAGCTCACCACCTCGGCTAGCGGGGGGCTACAATGAGCAGTTCTTC.

The chain employs TRBV9 and TRBJ1-2; D ambiguous. Germline-derived CDR1 and CDR2 are SGDLS and YYNGEE. This CDR3 contains 15 residues. Trimming took 4 bases from V and 5 from J, leaving 18 bases between them. For the CDR3, the DNA is TGTGCCAGCAGCCCCTCCCCCATCCAGGCGTATGGCTACACCTTC. Encoded protein: CASSPSPIQAYGYTF. Using reference TRBV9 and TRBJ1-2 for the parts outside the CDR3, the full variable domain is DSGVTQTPKHLITATGQRVTLRCSPRSGDLSVYWYQQSLDQGLQFLIQYYNGEERAKGNILERFSAQQFPDLHSELNLSSLELGDSALYFCASSPSPIQAYGYTFGSGTRLTVV.

The rearrangement links TRBV11-2 to TRBJ1-4; TRBD1 matches 7 bases. This CDR3 comprises 14 residues. CDR1 and CDR2 from the germline V gene are SGHAT and FQNNGV. Trimming removed 4 bases from V and 4 bases from J; junction bases left unmatched: 3. The CDR3 spells CASSSGDSNEKLFF. DNA for the CDR3: TGTGCCAGCAGCTCGGGGGACAGTAATGAAAAACTGTTTTTT.

The chain recombines TRBV4-3 with TRBJ2-6; D is unresolved. V lost 1 base to trimming and J lost 2 bases, with 0 bases between them. In germline, CDR1 is LGHNA, CDR2 YSLEER. The CDR3 sequence is 13 residues long. The DNA of the CDR3 is TGCGCCAGCAGCCAAGCTGGGGCCAACGTCCTGACTTTC. This sequence encodes CASSQAGANVLTF.

The chain has TRBV7-2 and TRBJ1-2, with 8 bases aligning to TRBD1. This CDR3 is 15 amino acids long. CDR1 SGHTA and CDR2 FQGNSA come from the germline V gene. The J segment lost 4 bases and the V segment lost 5 bases, leaving 9 bases of the junction unmatched. The CDR3 sequence is CASSIAGGNLYGYTF. The CDR3 DNA reads TGTGCCAGCAGCATCGCAGGGGGCAATCTCTATGGCTACACCTTC.